The clone carrying this T cell receptor (beta chain) was detected many times. Its antigen is undetermined. Axillary draining lymph nodes of breast cancer patients supplied the node samples. This entry comes from a study of breast tumors, draining lymph nodes, adjacent tissues. Study results and limitations: Luminal-like breast cancer showed significantly higher tumor–nontumor repertoire similarity than basal-like. Findings are consistent with lymph node origin and intratumoral expansion of most tumor T cells. Tumor repertoires ranked between lymph nodes and nontumor tissue in diversity, with V and J gene preferences.

TCRdb reprocessed the multiplex PCR reads with MiXCR, giving one entry per CDR3 protein. This sample has approximately 300,000 distinct CDR3 sequences, with 30% to 35% found just once. Trimming removed 1 base at V and 7 bases at J, with 10 bases between. CDR1 and CDR2 from the germline V gene are LNHNV and YYDKDF (reference sequence). The CDR3 length is 13 residues. The TCR comes from a female donor with breast cancer. Some clones in this sample may be carry-over from other donors' samples. This sequence joins TRBV15 and TRBJ1-2, with D uncertain. Sequencing used axillary lymph node tissue. The CDR3 coding sequence is TGTGCCACCAGCAGAGGCCAAACGGCTGGCTACACCTTC. Protein sequence: CATSRGQTAGYTF.